This TCR beta chain was obtained from a study of blood T cells in healthy people across ages (dated by TCRdb to between 2014 and 2016). About the full investigation: In model experiments, template switching captured roughly one uniquely barcoded TCR beta cDNA molecule for every two T cells. The study measured age-related changes in TCR beta repertoire diversity using deep sequencing normalized with unique cDNA molecular identifiers. The donors were divided into four age groups: young (average around 16 years), middle-aged (approximately 39), aged (around 59) and long-lived (roughly 82). For two donors (one aged 18 to 29 and one aged 80 or older), the study analyzed two additional independent replicas of 1 million unique cDNA reads from the same blood draw.

General study outcomes and caveats: Because the CMV infection status of the donors was unknown, age-related changes in expanded clonotypes may potentially have been confounded. There was a strong correlation between observed TCR beta diversity and the percentage of naive T cells measured by flow cytometry. Estimates of total diversity based on one million sequenced T cells were regarded as lower bounds and as underestimates. Bulk unsorted PBMC profiling prevented conclusive comparison of naive and antigen-experienced compartments. As age increased, observed TCR beta diversity per million T cells dropped in a roughly linear way, and a significant reduction was already evident by age about 40. Compared with the aged group, the long-lived group had more naive CD4+ T cells, fewer expanded clones and increased TCR diversity, a pattern suggesting age selection.

A distance of 11 bases separates the germline ends of V and J, which lose 4 bases and 1 base respectively. According to the germline V gene (reference sequence), CDR1 reads SEHNR and CDR2 reads FQNEAQ. The cysteine opens and the phenylalanine closes a CDR3 of 14 amino acids. CDR3 DNA only is kept here, 42 bases in frame from base 1. Turning to this clonotype: Its antigen remains unidentified. Base-call qualities are not available, and no considerably larger clone is one nucleotide away.

Systemically healthy Caucasian individuals from Russia, approximately 39 in total and aged about 6 to 90 years, were included as donors. Each donor gave 8 to 10 milliliters of peripheral blood, drawn into EDTA-treated Vacutainer tubes. PBMCs were isolated by Ficoll-Paque density-gradient centrifugation, with at least 6.5 million obtained per sample. Trizol reagent was used to extract total RNA from PBMCs, with at least 5.5 micrograms per sample. The percentages of naive CD45RAhigh/CD27high T cells were determined by flow cytometry on a PBMC aliquot from every donor. The library was produced with 5' RACE. Sequencer: Illumina HiSeq 2500. The second PCR ran for about 7 to 11 cycles and used a J-beta primer mix along with a sample-barcoded 5' primer. Each TCR beta cDNA molecule received a unique molecular identifier from a template-switch 5' adaptor carrying 12 random nucleotides. Each sample yielded at least 3 million CDR3-containing paired-end reads. First-strand cDNA was synthesized from all RNA with the Mint cDNA synthesis kit, primed by a TRBC-specific oligonucleotide. Following uracil-DNA glycosylase treatment, a first 18-cycle PCR with universal primers M1SS and BC2_uni_R was performed on all cDNA. The authors processed their data as follows. For normalization, 1 million high-quality reads, each with a distinct molecular identifier, were randomly selected from each sample. Instead of being binned into consensus sequences, reads with shared molecular identifiers were discarded. MiTCR, with a Q25 quality threshold and the strictest error-elimination algorithm, was used for CDR3 identification, clonotype clustering and error correction. A nonparametric unseen species model using Euler transformation provided a lower-bound estimate of total TCR beta diversity. The public reads were run again by TCRdb, first through fastp at Q25 and then through MiXCR, and only productive beta chains were kept. Under each unique CDR3 protein, matching rows form one entry showing the most common genes and DNA. V and J calls and clone size were set by TCRdb, not the authors. The sample data list some 760,000 distinct CDR3 sequences, and 25% of these were observed just once. The leading ten clones occupy 9.4% of the sample.

The same data also went into a second study, on T cells of mothers and their children. As the second publication notes: Nine systemically healthy Caucasian individuals served as donors, namely three mothers together with their six children. cDNA synthesis consumed the entire amount of extracted RNA, loaded at about 1.5 ug RNA in each 15 ul reaction. In the second PCR, sample barcodes and 2-4 random nucleotides were introduced via the M1S primer. More than 8 million TCR beta CDR3 reads were obtained from each mother, and several million reads were obtained from each child. TCR recombination output is similarly shaped by thymic selection in related and unrelated pairs, with a minor effect exerted by inherited differences. Normalized repertoire overlap was always found to be slightly, but never significantly, higher in related mother-child pairs than in unrelated mother-child pairs. With a sensitivity of approximately 100 clones per million clonotypes, no persistent microchimeric T cell clones were detected. Deep NGS was used in the study to compare the TCR beta repertoires of mothers and children and to look for features that separate related mother-child pairs from unrelated individuals. On average, the children were approximately 11 +/- 4 years old, while the mothers were 40 +/- 4 years old. After adapter ligation was performed with NEBNext reagents, the libraries were sequenced on an Illumina HiSeq 2000 with 100+100 nt paired-end reads. To avoid cross-contamination, the mother libraries and the child libraries were prepared a month apart and sequenced in separate runs. For each donor, between about 500,000 and 2,100,000 distinct TCR beta clonotypes were identified. Naive TCR beta clonotypes were estimated from low-frequency clonotypes matched to each donor's FACS-determined naive share, without sorting.

The sequencing sample was made of blood. The chain was built from TRBV7-9 and TRBJ2-7; TRBD2 is a weak D gene call, 6 bases matching. The receptor comes from a boy younger than 18 in good health. The DNA sequence is as follows: TGTGCCAGCAGCTCGCCTCGGGAGTCCTACGAGCAGTACTTC. Translated, this is CASSSPRESYEQYF.